The 23 T cell receptor beta chains reported below all come from one sample, sequenced in a study of T cells and copy number aberrations in small-cell lung cancer. Some clones are missing from TCRdb's copy, which holds only in-frame ones; the method was immunoSEQ multiplex PCR. Found here are over 6,000 clones, approximately 76% of them singletons; the top ten hold around 8.8%. The sample comprised tumor tissue. The receptor set was obtained from a man aged 50 to 59 with small cell lung cancer.

The J gene is TRBJ2-3, the V gene TRBV4-1, with D possibly matching TRBD2 (6 bases). Germline V lookup: CDR1 MGHRA, CDR2 YSYEKL. V was pared by 4 bases and J by 0 bases, with 11 bases between. The CDR3 has 15 amino acids. The CDR3 sequence: CASSPGDFSTDTQYF. In DNA, the CDR3 is TGCGCCAGCAGCCCCGGGGACTTTAGCACAGATACGCAGTATTTT.

The chain links TRBV10-2 to TRBJ1-1; D unclear. CDR1 and CDR2 (germline): WSHSY, SAAADI. This CDR3 has 13 residues. V gave up 3 bases and J gave up 1 base, with 6 bases separating them. The CDR3 bases are TGCGCCAGCAGTGAACAGCCGAACACTGAAGCTTTCTTT. Amino acid sequence: CASSEQPNTEAFF.

J is TRBJ2-5 and V is TRBV14; 12 nucleotides line up with TRBD2. CDR1 is SGHDN and CDR2 is FVKESK in the germline V gene. V trimming: 4 bases; J trimming: 4 bases; junction bases outside the gene matches: 1. The CDR3 is 14 residues long. The CDR3 DNA is TGTGCCAGCAGCCCGGGACTAGCGGGAGAGACCCAGTACTTC. Translation: CASSPGLAGETQYF.

The J gene is TRBJ1-2, the V gene TRBV6-6; D not certain. From germline, CDR1 is MNHNY and CDR2 SVGAGI (reference sequence). Trimming removed 5 bases at V and 8 bases at J, with 9 bases between. This CDR3 is built from 11 residues. CDR3 in amino acids: CASSPAEGYTF. In DNA, the CDR3 is TGTGCCAGCAGTCCGGCTGAAGGCTACACCTTC.

In this sample, this clone turned up a few times. The chain recombines TRBV5-1 with TRBJ2-7; 11 nucleotides agree with TRBD2. V trimming: 3 bases; J trimming: 5 bases; junction bases outside the gene matches: 4. Germline V gene lookup returns CDR1 SGHRS and CDR2 YFSETQ. The CDR3 runs to 14 residues. In DNA, the CDR3 is TGCGCCAGCAGCTCACTAGCGGGAGTTAACGAGCAGTACTTC. Its protein product is CASSSLAGVNEQYF.

V and J are TRBV5-1 and TRBJ2-6; D call uncertain. V lost 5 bases, J lost 4 bases, and 4 bases lay in between. This CDR3 contains 12 residues. In germline, CDR1 is SGHRS, CDR2 YFSETQ. The CDR3, as DNA: TGCGCCAGCAGGGGGGGGGCCAACGTCCTGACTTTC. Protein sequence: CASRGGANVLTF.

This clone was picked up one time. DNA of the CDR3: TGCGCCAGCAGCTTGTTTACGGGGCGGGACGGCGGGGAGCTGTTTTTT. It encodes CASSLFTGRDGGELFF. The chain carries TRBV5-1 and TRBJ2-2, with D tentatively TRBD2 (6 bases). V lost 1 base, J lost 7 bases, and 17 bases lay in between. The germline CDR1 and CDR2 sequences are SGHRS and YFSETQ. This CDR3 has 16 residues.

This clone was picked up a small number of times. The chain carries TRBV28 and TRBJ1-1; TRBD1 might be the D (5 bases). Trimming pared 5 bases from V and 5 bases from J, leaving 12 bases between. This CDR3 region has 13 residues. The germline V gene encodes CDR1 MDHEN and CDR2 SYDVKM. The CDR3 DNA follows: TGTGCCAGCAGTCTTAGTGGGGGGACTGAAGCTTTCTTT. It is translated as CASSLSGGTEAFF.

The chain combines TRBV11-2 with TRBJ2-7, with a weak D call TRBD2 (7 bases). Trimming shortened V by 0 bases and J by 0 bases, and 12 bases separated the two germline ends. The CDR3 extends over 16 amino acids. CDR1 is SGHAT and CDR2 is FQNNGV in the germline V gene. The CDR3 nucleotides read TGTGCCAGCAGCTTAGACGGGGGGACATTCTCCTACGAGCAGTACTTC. Residues: CASSLDGGTFSYEQYF. Looking up the rest from reference TRBV11-2 and TRBJ2-7 gives the full variable domain: EAGVAQSPRYKIIEKRQSVAFWCNPISGHATLYWYQQILGQGPKLLIQFQNNGVVDDSQLPKDRFSAERLKGVDSTLKIQPAKLEDSAVYLCASSLDGGTFSYEQYFGPGTRLTVT.

The chain is built from TRBV5-4 and TRBJ2-3, with a possible D match to TRBD2 (6 bases). Per the germline V gene, CDR1 is SGHNT and CDR2 is YYREEE (reference sequence). The V end was cut by 4 bases, the J end by 5 bases, with 14 bases between. The CDR3 covers 14 residues. The CDR3 loop is CASSPPGVQDTQYF. The CDR3 coding sequence is TGTGCCAGCAGCCCTCCGGGAGTTCAAGATACGCAGTATTTT.

The CDR3 sequence: CSVGQGTGANVLTF. CDR3 sequence (DNA): TGCAGCGTTGGACAGGGAACCGGGGCCAACGTCCTGACTTTC. The J gene is TRBJ2-6, the V gene TRBV29-1, with TRBD1 matching over 7 bases. Trimming cost V 4 bases and J 4 bases; bases outside gene matches: 4. The CDR3 sequence is 14 residues long. Per germline, CDR1 SQVTM and CDR2 ANQGSEA.

The chain couples TRBV18 to TRBJ2-3, with TRBD1 as a possible D gene (6 bases). Germline CDR1 and CDR2: KGHSH and LQKENI. The CDR3 extends over 15 amino acids. Trimming left V 3 bases short and J 1 base short, with 11 bases between. The CDR3 here is CASSPSRGGTDTQYF. The CDR3 DNA is TGTGCCAGCTCACCTTCCAGGGGCGGCACAGATACGCAGTATTTT.

The chain uses TRBV7-3 and TRBJ2-7; TRBD1 matches 8 bases. V was pared by 4 bases and J by 2 bases, with 10 bases of the junction left unmatched. Germline V CDR1 and CDR2: SGHTA, FQGTGA. This CDR3 is built from 16 residues. CDR3 sequence reads: CASSSQTGASTYEQYF. CDR3 in DNA: TGTGCCAGCAGCTCGCAGACAGGGGCATCAACCTACGAGCAGTACTTC.

Written as DNA, the CDR3 is TGCGCCAGCAGCTTGGATTTTGTGGGACTAGACTTCACAGATACGCAGTATTTT. Translated, it gives CASSLDFVGLDFTDTQYF. The chain couples TRBV5-1 to TRBJ2-3, with 8 positions matching TRBD2. CDR3 length: 18 amino acids. The germline CDR1 and CDR2 sequences are SGHRS and YFSETQ. J gave up 2 bases and V 0 bases, and 11 bases lay outside the gene matches. Variable domain in full (rest from reference TRBV5-1 and TRBJ2-3): KAGVTQTPRYLIKTRGQQVTLSCSPISGHRSVSWYQQTPGQGLQFLFEYFSETQRNKGNFPGRFSGRQFSNSRSEMNVSTLELGDSALYLCASSLDFVGLDFTDTQYFGPGTRLTVL.

A few counts support this clone. V gene TRBV7-9 combines with J gene TRBJ2-3; tentative D call: TRBD1 (5 bases). Germline-derived CDR1 and CDR2 are SEHNR and FQNEAQ (reference sequence). V gave up 1 base and J gave up 4 bases, with 9 bases separating them. This CDR3 has 14 residues. The CDR3 DNA follows: TGTGCCAGCAGCTTAGACCAGGGTGCAGATACGCAGTATTTT. Translated, it gives CASSLDQGADTQYF. The variable domain in full, with the rest retrieved from reference TRBV7-9 and TRBJ2-3, is DTGVSQNPRHKITKRGQNVTFRCDPISEHNRLYWYRQTLGQGPEFLTYFQNEAQLEKSRLLSDRFSAERPKGSFSTLEIQRTEQGDSAMYLCASSLDQGADTQYFGPGTRLTVL.

The rearrangement joins TRBV5-5 to TRBJ2-1; perhaps TRBD2 as D (5 bases). The V and J ends lost 1 base and 5 bases respectively, with 10 bases between them. This CDR3 spans 14 amino acids. Germline V gene sequence: CDR1 SGHKS, CDR2 YYEKEE (reference sequence). CDR3 nucleotide sequence: TGTGCCAGCAGCTTGCTACCGGGAAACAATGAGCAGTTCTTC. This encodes CASSLLPGNNEQFF.

This clone was seen just once. This chain uses TRBV5-6 with TRBJ2-1, with a tentative D call TRBD1 (6 bases). V dropped 4 bases and J dropped 4 bases, with 12 bases sitting between them. The CDR3 extends over 14 amino acids. Germline CDR1 is SGHDT and CDR2 is YYEEEE. CDR3 in amino acids: CASSRATGYNEQFF. In nucleotides, the CDR3 is TGTGCCAGCAGCAGAGCGACAGGATACAATGAGCAGTTCTTC.

Concerning this clone: The junction shows a germline mismatch at one end, possibly a read error. The V and J genes are TRBV7-7 and TRBJ2-5, with D uncertain. The germline gives CDR1 SSHAT, CDR2 FNYEAQ (reference sequence). There are 14 residues in the CDR3. The CDR3 sequence: CASSLEELGWTQYF. CDR3 nucleotide sequence: TGTGCTAGCAGCTTAGAGGAGCTGGGATGGACCCAGTACTTC.

There are a few counts of this clone. The chain joins TRBV2 to TRBJ1-5, with D hard to call. Between the trimmed V and J ends, which lost 2 bases and 0 bases, there was a span of 8 bases. CDR1 is SNHLY, CDR2 FYNNEI, per germline. The CDR3 has 15 residues. The CDR3 loop reads CASSEYSNSNQPQHF. DNA of the CDR3: TGTGCCAGCAGTGAATACAGCAATAGCAATCAGCCCCAGCATTTT.

V and J are TRBV30 and TRBJ2-1, with 13 nucleotides matching TRBD2. Germline V lookup: CDR1 GTSNPN, CDR2 SVGIG (reference sequence). The CDR3 sequence is 16 residues long. V gave up 0 bases and J gave up 6 bases; unmatched junction bases: 5. CDR3 sequence (DNA): TGTGCCTGGAGTGTCGGACTAGCGGGAGTTCTCAATGAGCAGTTCTTC. As protein: CAWSVGLAGVLNEQFF.

A single count supports this clone. The rearrangement uses TRBV5-1 and TRBJ2-7, with TRBD1 as a possible D gene (6 bases). The CDR3 is 14 amino acids. Trimming took off 2 bases at V and 6 bases at J, with 15 bases between the two ends. The germline gives CDR1 SGHRS, CDR2 YFSETQ. The CDR3 spells CASSLRPGDGEQYF. CDR3 DNA sequence: TGCGCCAGCAGCTTAAGGCCAGGGGATGGCGAGCAGTACTTC.

There are a few counts of this clone. V is TRBV2 and J is TRBJ2-1, with TRBD2 matching 9 bases. V lost 7 bases and J lost 8; bases outside the gene matches: 12. The CDR3 consists of 15 residues. The V gene's germline CDR1 is SNHLY and CDR2 FYNNEI. The CDR3 loop is CASKDDSGRGYEQFF. Written as DNA, the CDR3 is TGTGCCAGCAAGGATGATAGCGGGAGAGGCTATGAGCAGTTCTTC.

The chain links TRBV25-1 to TRBJ2-2; weak D call: TRBD2 (6 bases). The V end was cut by 1 base, the J end by 2 bases, with 8 bases between. CDR3 length: 15 residues. The germline gives CDR1 MGHDK, CDR2 SYGVNS. The CDR3 bases are TGTGCCAGCAGTGAATTGGAGGGAAACACCGGGGAGCTGTTTTTT. Translating gives CASSELEGNTGELFF.